This passage covers 26 T cell receptor beta chains from one sample sequenced in a study of Graves' ophthalmopathy and Graves' hyperthyroidism. Amplification of the TCR beta CDR3 regions used RNA transcripts (as template). RT-PCR was first run with HTBI primers, then multiplex PCR in a second round. TCRdb re-derived calls from the multiplex PCR reads in MiXCR, one entry per CDR3 protein. The sample consists of a few hundred thousand distinct CDR3 sequences, about two fifths of them appearing once. The sequenced sample consisted of peripheral blood or thyroid tissue (not recorded which). All receptors derive from an adult man with Graves' hyperthyroidism.

This clonotype was seen ten or more times. The chain has TRBV29-1 and TRBJ1-2, with D possibly being TRBD1 (5 bases). The CDR3 contains 19 residues. Trimming stripped 0 bases from V and 4 bases from J, with 27 bases between. Germline V gene lookup returns CDR1 SQVTM and CDR2 ANQGSEA. CDR3 bases: TGCAGCGTTGAAGATACCGTTAGGGGACCCGACAGTTGGGTCTATGGCTACACCTTC. Its translation: CSVEDTVRGPDSWVYGYTF. Filled out from reference TRBV29-1 and TRBJ1-2, the complete variable domain reads SAVISQKPSRDICQRGTSLTIQCQVDSQVTMMFWYRQQPGQSLTLIATANQGSEATYESGFVIDKFPISRPNLTFSTLTVSNMSPEDSSIYLCSVEDTVRGPDSWVYGYTFGSGTRLTVV.

This rearrangement joins TRBV29-1 to TRBJ2-1; 9 bases are shared with TRBD1. The length of the CDR3 is 14 residues. The trim removed 2 bases at V and 10 bases at J, leaving 9 bases unmatched. Germline V CDR1 and CDR2: SQVTM, ANQGSEA. Written as DNA, the CDR3 is TGCAGCGTTGAAACGGGACAGGGATCCAACGAGCAGTTCTTC. Its translation is CSVETGQGSNEQFF.

This rearrangement joins TRBV6-5 to TRBJ2-7; 7 positions match TRBD1. Germline values: CDR1 MNHEY, CDR2 SVGAGI. This CDR3 has 17 amino acids. Unmatched junction bases numbered 13, after V lost 0 bases and J lost 5 bases. As DNA, the CDR3 is TGTGCCAGCAGTTACTCGAAGAGACAGGGACCTATACACGAGCAGTACTTC. This translates into CASSYSKRQGPIHEQYF.

This clonotype was seen at least ten times. The chain combines TRBV7-2 with TRBJ1-6; possible D gene TRBD1, 5 bases. Trimming removed 7 bases at V and 8 bases at J, with 15 bases between. This CDR3 spans 14 amino acids. CDR1 is SGHTA, CDR2 FQGNSA, per germline. This CDR3 reads CASTTGGGYSPLHF. CDR3 coding DNA: TGTGCCAGCACCACCGGGGGGGGGTATTCACCCCTCCACTTT.

The rearrangement joins TRBV5-1 to TRBJ1-1, with D possibly TRBD1 on 5 matching bases. CDR3 size: 14 residues. CDR1 SGHRS and CDR2 YFSETQ come from the germline V gene. The germline V and J ends were trimmed by 0 bases and 4 bases, with 10 bases remaining between them. CDR3 DNA sequence: TGCGCCAGCAGCTTGGGCCTGCAGGGCACTGAAGCTTTCTTT. Encoded protein: CASSLGLQGTEAFF.

In its sample, this clonotype was seen many times. This chain uses TRBV6-5 with TRBJ2-5; D may correspond to TRBD1 or TRBD2 (5 bases each). Germline assignment: CDR1 MNHEY and CDR2 SVGAGI. The V end was cut by 6 bases, the J end by 2 bases, with 16 bases between. The CDR3 covers 15 residues. CDR3 amino acids: CASSPGLSRQETQYF. The DNA for the CDR3 is TGTGCCAGCAGCCCGGGGCTCAGCCGACAAGAGACCCAGTACTTC.

With regard to this clonotype: This may be a read error: a much more frequent sequence differs by one nucleotide. The gene calls are TRBV5-1 and TRBJ1-1; D remains ambiguous. Looked up from germline, CDR1 is SGHRS and CDR2 is YFSETQ. The CDR3 loop spans 14 amino acids. The CDR3 DNA sequence: TGCGCCCGCAGCTTGGGGTCAAAGAACACTGAAGCTTTCTTT. It translates to CARSLGSKNTEAFF.

The table lists this clonotype with many counts. This chain connects TRBV9 to TRBJ2-5; D is possibly TRBD2 (5 bases). The germline V gene encodes CDR1 SGDLS and CDR2 YYNGEE. This CDR3 contains 14 residues. The V end lost 0 bases, the J end lost 4 bases, and 10 bases lay between the germline ends. The CDR3 sequence: CASSVATSRETQYF. The CDR3, as DNA: TGTGCCAGCAGCGTAGCTACTAGTCGAGAGACCCAGTACTTC.

This clonotype was observed many times. The V call is TRBV2, the J call TRBJ1-5, with TRBD1 matching 7 bases. The V gene's germline CDR1 is SNHLY and CDR2 FYNNEI. This CDR3 contains 14 residues. The ends lost 7 bases at V and 7 bases at J; junction bases unmatched: 10. CDR3 amino acids: CASIGRQGQQPQHF. CDR3 in DNA: TGTGCCAGCATCGGGCGACAGGGACAACAGCCCCAGCATTTT. The full variable domain, completed using reference TRBV2 and TRBJ1-5, is EPEVTQTPSHQVTQMGQEVILRCVPISNHLYFYWYRQILGQKVEFLVSFYNNEISEKSEIFDDQFSVERPDGSNFTLKIRSTKLEDSAMYFCASIGRQGQQPQHFGDGTRLSIL.

V and J are TRBV2 and TRBJ2-2; perhaps TRBD1 as D (5 bases). This CDR3 comprises 16 residues. The germline V gene encodes CDR1 SNHLY and CDR2 FYNNEI. Trimming stripped 5 bases from V and 0 bases from J, with 13 bases between. Here the CDR3 reads CASSPSGKANTGELFF. CDR3 nucleotides: TGTGCCAGCAGTCCCTCAGGGAAGGCGAACACCGGGGAGCTGTTTTTT.

The chain couples TRBV20-1 to TRBJ2-5, with 7 bases fitting TRBD1. CDR3 size: 15 residues. Germline V lookup: CDR1 DFQATT, CDR2 SNEGSKA (reference sequence). V lost 3 bases to trimming and J lost 5 bases; unmatched junction nucleotides: 12. Written as DNA, the CDR3 is TGCAGTGCTAGGGGTAGAGAGGGGGCGCGGGAGACCCAGTACTTC. Translation gives CSARGREGARETQYF.

This clonotype was detected ten times or more. The rearrangement uses TRBV15 and TRBJ2-5; D might be TRBD1 or TRBD2, each matching 5 bases. This CDR3 is 15 amino acids long. Germline V gene sequence: CDR1 LNHNV, CDR2 YYDKDF (reference sequence). Trimming shortened V by 1 base and J by 4 bases, and 13 bases separated the two germline ends. The CDR3 sequence is CATSRVMGVGETQYF. CDR3 coding DNA: TGTGCCACCAGCAGAGTCATGGGGGTAGGAGAGACCCAGTACTTC.

This clonotype was counted at least ten times. This chain uses TRBV5-6 with TRBJ1-2; D call uncertain. The CDR3 length is 15 residues. The V and J ends lost 2 bases and 0 bases respectively, with 11 bases between them. Germline CDR1 reads SGHDT; CDR2 reads YYEEEE. The CDR3 loop is CASSLSGKPNYGYTF. The CDR3 bases are TGTGCCAGCAGCTTATCGGGGAAACCTAACTATGGCTACACCTTC.

The J gene is TRBJ1-2, the V gene TRBV18, with D possibly matching TRBD1 (5 bases). The ends were cut back, 1 base at V and 7 bases at J, with 10 bases in the middle. CDR3 size: 13 residues. Germline-derived CDR1 and CDR2 are KGHSH and LQKENI. The CDR3 coding sequence is TGTGCCAGCTCACCACAGGACAAGGGTGGCTACACCTTC. This codes for CASSPQDKGGYTF.

Remarks on this clonotype: A much larger clone differs by one base, so this may be a read error. This chain joins TRBV5-5 and TRBJ2-7, with D tentatively TRBD1 (5 bases). V dropped 0 bases and J dropped 0 bases, with 7 bases sitting between them. CDR3 length: 14 amino acids. Germline V gene data show CDR1 as SGHKS and CDR2 as YYEKEE (reference sequence). The CDR3 loop reads CASSLADSSYEQYF. In DNA, the CDR3 is TGTGCCAGCAGCTTGGCCGACAGCTCCTACGAGCAGTACTTC.

This chain connects TRBV15 to TRBJ1-4, with D perhaps TRBD1 (5 bases). Germline V gives CDR1 LNHNV, CDR2 YYDKDF (reference sequence). The CDR3 runs 15 residues. V lost 4 bases and J lost 0, with 9 bases in between. DNA for the CDR3: TGTGCCACCAGCACCGGGACGTCAACTAATGAAAAACTGTTTTTT. This gives the protein CATSTGTSTNEKLFF.

To note about this clonotype: A much more abundant neighbour one base away suggests this may be a read error. The rearrangement links TRBV2 to TRBJ1-3; no definite D call. Germline V gene lookup returns CDR1 SNHLY and CDR2 FYNNEI. This CDR3 is 14 amino acids long. CDR3 DNA sequence: TGTGCCAGCAGTCGAACGAGCCCTGGAAACACCGTATATTTT. Its translation is CASSRTSPGNTVYF.

The chain couples TRBV12-3 or TRBV12-4 to TRBJ2-2; D remains unclear. CDR3 size: 15 residues. V lost 5 bases and J 4 bases, leaving 14 bases between the germline ends. CDR3 sequence: CASSEGPDATGELFF. The CDR3 region has the DNA TGTGCCAGCAGTGAAGGCCCGGACGCCACCGGGGAGCTGTTTTTT.

In its sample, this clonotype was seen many times. The J gene is TRBJ1-1, the V gene TRBV10-3, with D perhaps TRBD1 (5 bases). Trimming removed 4 bases from V and 4 bases from J, with 16 bases in between. The CDR3 spans 15 residues. Germline CDR1 is ENHRY and CDR2 is SYGVKD. The CDR3 DNA is TGTGCCATCAGTGGAAAGAGGGGCGCGGGCACTGAAGCTTTCTTT. Its translation is CAISGKRGAGTEAFF.

This clonotype occurred many times. The chain employs TRBV6-5 and TRBJ1-1, with TRBD1 identical over 8 bases. The V segment lost 5 bases and the J segment 4 bases; nucleotides outside the gene matches: 9. The CDR3 totals 15 residues. Germline V gene lookup returns CDR1 MNHEY and CDR2 SVGAGI. The CDR3 spells CASSDGQGGRTEAFF. The DNA of the CDR3 is TGTGCCAGCAGTGACGGACAGGGCGGTCGCACTGAAGCTTTCTTT.

This clonotype has ten or more counts. The chain employs TRBV10-3 and TRBJ2-7; D remains ambiguous. CDR3 length: 15 amino acids. From germline, CDR1 is ENHRY and CDR2 SYGVKD. V lost 4 bases, J lost 0 bases, and 13 bases lay in between. The CDR3: CAISGSGQSSYEQYF. The CDR3, as DNA: TGTGCCATCAGTGGGTCAGGCCAGAGCTCCTACGAGCAGTACTTC.

This clonotype was seen a handful of times. The chain employs TRBV28 and TRBJ1-5, with D possibly matching TRBD1 (5 bases). The CDR3 loop spans 11 amino acids. V dropped 2 bases and J dropped 10 bases, with 6 bases sitting between them. Germline CDR1 and CDR2: MDHEN and SYDVKM. The CDR3, as DNA: TGTGCCAGCAGTTTAGGGGGACCCCAGCATTTT. It codes for CASSLGGPQHF.

This clonotype was detected many times. The rearrangement links TRBV6-1 to TRBJ2-7, with 7 nucleotides matching TRBD2. Germline CDR1 MNHNS, CDR2 SASEGT. Germline trimming cut 5 bases from V and 3 bases from J; bases unmatched to any gene: 4. CDR3 length: 13 amino acids. This CDR3 reads CASSTTSDYEQYF. The CDR3, as DNA: TGTGCCAGCAGTACAACTAGCGACTACGAGCAGTACTTC.

With respect to this clonotype: Being one base from a much bigger clone, this may be a read error. The rearrangement links TRBV5-5 to TRBJ2-7, with 11 bases identical to TRBD2. Germline assignment: CDR1 SGHKS and CDR2 YYEKEE (reference sequence). Trimming removed 4 bases from V and 12 bases from J; junction bases left unmatched: 12. The CDR3 length is 14 residues. The CDR3 here is CASSATGTSGRWYF. In nucleotides, the CDR3 is TGTGCCAGCAGCGCCACCGGGACTAGCGGTCGGTGGTACTTC.

In this sample, this clonotype turned up many times. The chain is built from TRBV19 and TRBJ1-4; TRBD1 might be the D (6 bases). CDR3 length: 15 residues. V lost 5 bases and J lost 5, with 15 bases in between. Germline lookup yields CDR1 LNHDA and CDR2 SQIVND (reference sequence). DNA of the CDR3: TGTGCCAGTAGTCCCAGGACAGCTTCAAATGAAAAACTGTTTTTT. This translates into CASSPRTASNEKLFF.

This chain connects TRBV13 to TRBJ2-5, with TRBD1 matching 11 bases. This CDR3 is 15 amino acids long. The V gene end was trimmed by 4 bases and the J gene end by 5 bases; junction bases not matched to a gene: 6. From germline, CDR1 is PRHDT and CDR2 FYEKMQ (reference sequence). CDR3 protein: CASSSRTGGLETQYF. CDR3 DNA: TGTGCCAGCAGCTCTAGGACAGGGGGCCTGGAGACCCAGTACTTC.